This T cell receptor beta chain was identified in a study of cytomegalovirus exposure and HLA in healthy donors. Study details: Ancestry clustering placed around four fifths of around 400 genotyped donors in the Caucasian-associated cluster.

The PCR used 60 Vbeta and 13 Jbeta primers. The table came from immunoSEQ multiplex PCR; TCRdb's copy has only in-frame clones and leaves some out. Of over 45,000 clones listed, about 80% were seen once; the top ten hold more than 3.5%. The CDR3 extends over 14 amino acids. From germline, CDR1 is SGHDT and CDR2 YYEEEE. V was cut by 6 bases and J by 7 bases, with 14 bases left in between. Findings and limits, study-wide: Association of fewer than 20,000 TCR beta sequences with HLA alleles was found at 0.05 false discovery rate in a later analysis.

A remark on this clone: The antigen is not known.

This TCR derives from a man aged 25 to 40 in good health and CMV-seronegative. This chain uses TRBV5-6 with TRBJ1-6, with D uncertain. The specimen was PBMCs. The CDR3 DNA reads TGTGCCAGCAACCCGACTGATGAGAATTCACCCCTCCACTTT. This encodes CASNPTDENSPLHF.